The 28 T cell receptor beta chains reported below all come from one sample, sequenced in a study of a mutant IDH1 vaccine in newly diagnosed glioma (dated by TCRdb to the early 2020s). The library was prepared using the immunoSEQ multiplex PCR assay. The source is immuneACCESS, and TCRdb retained only in-frame sequences with V and J called. Part of the clones is not carried over; for the studies checked, unresolved V genes explain less than half of this, and the remainder is unexplained. This sample is represented by about 34,000 clones; about four fifths of them were singletons. The top ten hold 9% to 10% of the sample. The sample's time point label, in plain terms: baseline, week 1 (first vaccination visit). The sample's treatment or condition label, decoded: pre-vaccination baseline after standard-of-care therapy. The material was peripheral blood mononuclear cells (PBMCs), obtained from a glioma patient treated with radiotherapy, temozolomide or both. These receptors came from a man in his fifties with glioma. Some clones in this sample may be carry-over from other donors' samples.

The chain recombines TRBV5-1 with TRBJ2-2; TRBD2 might be the D (6 bases). The CDR3 has 14 residues. Germline loops: CDR1 SGHRS, CDR2 YFSETQ. Trimming stripped 5 bases from V and 4 bases from J, with 12 bases between. The CDR3 sequence is CASSLMGGTGELFF. DNA for the CDR3: TGCGCCAGCAGTCTAATGGGGGGCACCGGGGAGCTGTTTTTT. Complete variable domain (other parts from reference TRBV5-1 and TRBJ2-2): KAGVTQTPRYLIKTRGQQVTLSCSPISGHRSVSWYQQTPGQGLQFLFEYFSETQRNKGNFPGRFSGRQFSNSRSEMNVSTLELGDSALYLCASSLMGGTGELFFGEGSRLTVL.

The chain employs TRBV14 and TRBJ1-5; 7 bases align to TRBD1. This CDR3 has 14 residues. V shed 4 bases, J shed 5 bases, and the junction held 5 bases outside the gene matches. Germline V gene sequence: CDR1 SGHDN, CDR2 FVKESK. The CDR3 nucleotides are TGTGCCAGCAGCCCGGTTGGGACAGATCAGCCCCAGCATTTT. It encodes CASSPVGTDQPQHF.

The table lists this clone with a few counts. This chain joins TRBV15 and TRBJ1-5, with 7 bases identical to TRBD1. The germline V gene has CDR1 LNHNV and CDR2 YYDKDF (reference sequence). The CDR3 totals 15 residues. The V and J ends lost 5 bases and 0 bases, in that order; junction bases with no gene match: 4. CDR3 sequence: CATSLGTASNQPQHF. CDR3 in DNA: TGTGCCACCAGCTTAGGGACAGCTAGCAATCAGCCCCAGCATTTT.

The chain joins TRBV7-2 to TRBJ2-2; 11 bases align to TRBD2. Germline CDR1 is SGHTA and CDR2 is FQGNSA. This CDR3 is 16 amino acids long. Trimming cost V 5 bases and J 5 bases; bases outside gene matches: 7. The CDR3 here is CASSPLAGGDTGELFF. DNA for the CDR3: TGTGCCAGCAGCCCATTAGCGGGGGGGGATACCGGGGAGCTGTTTTTT.

The genes are TRBV5-1 and TRBJ2-3; 7 bases map to TRBD1. Germline lookup yields CDR1 SGHRS and CDR2 YFSETQ. The CDR3 contains 14 residues. The trim removed 4 bases at V and 2 bases at J, leaving 4 bases unmatched. The CDR3 DNA is TGCGCCAGCAGCCGCGACAGGGTCACAGATACGCAGTATTTT. This translates into CASSRDRVTDTQYF.

The chain employs TRBV5-6 and TRBJ1-2; 9 nucleotides align to TRBD1. The germline CDR1 and CDR2 sequences are SGHDT and YYEEEE. There are 16 residues in the CDR3. J was trimmed by 7 bases and V by 0 bases; bases with no gene match: 10. CDR3 residues: CASSLVSGQGLFGYTF. CDR3 in DNA: TGTGCCAGCAGCTTGGTGTCGGGACAGGGCCTTTTTGGCTACACCTTC.

The CDR3 sequence is CASSWGGGFGYEQYF. In nucleotides, the CDR3 is TGTGCCAGCAGTTGGGGGGGTGGGTTCGGCTACGAGCAGTACTTC. The V call is TRBV5-4, the J call TRBJ2-7; TRBD2 matches at 7 bases. This CDR3 is 15 amino acids long. Trimming took 5 bases from V and 3 from J; bases not matched to a gene: 11. Germline CDR1 and CDR2: SGHNT and YYREEE (reference sequence).

The V and J genes are TRBV13 and TRBJ1-2; no clear D gene. Between the trimmed V and J ends, which lost 4 bases and 0 bases, there was a span of 9 bases. The CDR3 sequence is 14 residues long. Germline values: CDR1 PRHDT, CDR2 FYEKMQ (reference sequence). This chain's CDR3 is CASSSREANYGYTF. The CDR3 DNA sequence: TGTGCCAGCAGCTCCAGAGAGGCTAACTATGGCTACACCTTC. Filled out from reference TRBV13 and TRBJ1-2, the complete variable domain reads AAGVIQSPRHLIKEKRETATLKCYPIPRHDTVYWYQQGPGQDPQFLISFYEKMQSDKGSIPDRFSAQQFSDYHSELNMSSLELGDSALYFCASSSREANYGYTFGSGTRLTVV.

V is TRBV7-9 and J is TRBJ1-1; no definite D call. Looked up from germline, CDR1 is SEHNR and CDR2 is FQNEAQ (reference sequence). CDR3 length: 14 amino acids. V lost 1 base and J 4 bases, leaving 10 bases between the germline ends. CDR3: CASSLGTGSTEAFF. The CDR3 DNA follows: TGTGCCAGCAGCTTAGGTACGGGTAGCACTGAAGCTTTCTTT. The variable domain in full, with the rest retrieved from reference TRBV7-9 and TRBJ1-1, is DTGVSQNPRHKITKRGQNVTFRCDPISEHNRLYWYRQTLGQGPEFLTYFQNEAQLEKSRLLSDRFSAERPKGSFSTLEIQRTEQGDSAMYLCASSLGTGSTEAFFGQGTRLTVV.

CDR3 amino acids: CAGSGDTEAFF. CDR3 coding DNA: TGTGCCGGCTCCGGGGACACTGAAGCTTTCTTT. V is TRBV2 and J is TRBJ1-1; D remains ambiguous. This CDR3 is built from 11 residues. V shed 11 bases and J shed 3 bases, with 10 bases lying between them. Germline V gene lookup returns CDR1 SNHLY and CDR2 FYNNEI.

This chain links TRBV19 with TRBJ1-5, with 7 bases matching TRBD1. The J segment lost 2 bases and the V segment lost 5 bases, leaving 12 bases of the junction unmatched. The germline V gene encodes CDR1 LNHDA and CDR2 SQIVND (reference sequence). This CDR3 has 17 residues. CDR3 amino acids: CASSYRDSRGGNQPQHF. CDR3 bases: TGTGCCAGTAGTTACCGGGACAGCCGTGGTGGCAATCAGCCCCAGCATTTT. Complete variable domain (other parts from reference TRBV19 and TRBJ1-5): DGGITQSPKYLFRKEGQNVTLSCEQNLNHDAMYWYRQDPGQGLRLIYYSQIVNDFQKGDIAEGYSVSREKKESFPLTVTSAQKNPTAFYLCASSYRDSRGGNQPQHFGDGTRLSIL.

The table lists this clone with a few counts. The genes are TRBV19 and TRBJ2-1, with 10 bases fitting TRBD2. The V gene's germline CDR1 is LNHDA and CDR2 SQIVND (reference sequence). Trimming took 7 bases from V and 0 from J; bases not matched to a gene: 6. The CDR3 totals 16 residues. The CDR3 is CASMTSGFSSYNEQFF. The CDR3 DNA follows: TGTGCCAGTATGACTAGCGGGTTTAGCTCCTACAATGAGCAGTTCTTC.

As for this clone: The sample contains more than one DNA sequence encoding this CDR3. The chain is built from TRBV6-5 and TRBJ1-2; D might be TRBD1 (5 bases). CDR1 is MNHEY, CDR2 SVGAGI, per germline. The CDR3 has 13 residues. Trimming shortened V by 2 bases and J by 8 bases, and 12 bases separated the two germline ends. CDR3 bases: TGTGCCAGCAGTTACGTCCCGGGGCACGGCTACACCTTC. Its protein is CASSYVPGHGYTF.

V is TRBV27 and J is TRBJ2-3, with D perhaps assigned TRBD1 or TRBD2 (5 bases each). The CDR3 is made up of 13 amino acids. V shed 8 bases and J shed 3 bases, with 12 bases lying between them. Germline V gene lookup returns CDR1 MNHEY and CDR2 SMNVEV (reference sequence). CDR3: CASVRDGTDTQYF. DNA of the CDR3: TGTGCCAGCGTGAGGGACGGGACAGATACGCAGTATTTT.

This chain uses TRBV5-4 with TRBJ2-7, with D uncertain. This CDR3 spans 14 amino acids. Trimming cost V 0 bases and J 1 base, with 8 bases left between them. CDR1 is SGHNT, CDR2 YYREEE, per germline (reference sequence). CDR3 amino acids: CASSLVTASYEQYF. The CDR3 DNA is TGTGCCAGCAGCTTGGTTACAGCATCCTACGAGCAGTACTTC.

This clone was detected only once. The CDR3 nucleotides read TGCGCCAGCAGCCAAGATTTGAAATACGAGCAGTACTTC. This gives the protein CASSQDLKYEQYF. The chain combines TRBV4-1 with TRBJ2-7, with no clear D. V was clipped by 0 bases and J by 4 bases, with 7 bases between them. The CDR3 covers 13 residues. CDR1 and CDR2 from the germline V gene are MGHRA and YSYEKL.

This chain joins TRBV5-1 and TRBJ1-3, with D possibly matching TRBD1 (5 bases). The CDR3 extends over 15 amino acids. Germline CDR1 is SGHRS and CDR2 is YFSETQ. Trimming shortened V by 0 bases and J by 0 bases, and 7 bases separated the two germline ends. CDR3 loop: CASSLGQSSGNTIYF. In DNA, the CDR3 is TGCGCCAGCAGCTTGGGACAGTCCTCTGGAAACACCATATATTTT.

V is TRBV5-6 and J is TRBJ1-2, with a possible D match to TRBD1 (5 bases). CDR1 SGHDT and CDR2 YYEEEE come from the germline V gene. CDR3 length equals 14 residues. With 1 base removed from V and 1 base from J, the gap between germline ends came to 8 bases. The CDR3 spells CASSLSGSNYGYTF. Written as DNA, the CDR3 is TGTGCCAGCAGCTTGTCAGGGAGTAACTATGGCTACACCTTC.

The chain uses TRBV15 and TRBJ2-7; 10 positions agree with TRBD1. The trim removed 2 bases at V and 2 bases at J, leaving 3 bases unmatched. The V gene's germline CDR1 is LNHNV and CDR2 YYDKDF (reference sequence). There are 15 residues in the CDR3. CDR3 nucleotide sequence: TGTGCCACCAGCAGACCGGGACAGGGGCCCTACGAGCAGTACTTC. Protein: CATSRPGQGPYEQYF.

The rearrangement uses TRBV6-6 and TRBJ2-5; 12 bases align to TRBD2. The germline gives CDR1 MNHNY, CDR2 SVGAGI (reference sequence). This CDR3 has 15 amino acids. Trimming removed 6 bases from V and 1 base from J; junction bases left unmatched: 3. CDR3 loop: CASSQTSGGQETQYF. The CDR3 bases are TGTGCCAGCAGCCAGACTAGCGGGGGCCAAGAGACCCAGTACTTC.

The V call is TRBV10-3, the J call TRBJ2-5; possible D gene TRBD1, 5 bases. This CDR3 spans 13 amino acids. Trimming removed 11 bases at V and 5 bases at J, with 18 bases between. CDR1 is ENHRY, CDR2 SYGVKD, per germline. Written as DNA, the CDR3 is TGTGCCGTCCGACAGTCCCTCGGGGAGACCCAGTACTTC. Its translation is CAVRQSLGETQYF.

By sample fraction, this clone is medium-sized (0.01 to 0.1%). The chain is built from TRBV19 and TRBJ1-2; D unclear. The CDR3 is 12 residues long. From germline, CDR1 is LNHDA and CDR2 SQIVND (reference sequence). V was shortened by 5 bases and J by 9 bases, with 13 bases between the two germline ends. CDR3 sequence reads: CASSPRTASYTF. Written as DNA, the CDR3 is TGTGCCAGTAGTCCACGGACCGCGAGCTACACCTTC.

This chain joins TRBV7-2 and TRBJ1-5; D call uncertain. The germline V gene has CDR1 SGHTA and CDR2 FQGNSA. The CDR3 has 13 amino acids. V gave up 10 bases and J gave up 5 bases, with 15 bases separating them. Here the CDR3 DNA reads TGTGCCATCTCCGACGGTTTTGATCAGCCCCAGCATTTT. It yields the protein CAISDGFDQPQHF.

The chain joins TRBV18 to TRBJ2-5; D not resolved. The CDR3 is 12 residues long. V lost 6 bases, J lost 5 bases, and 10 bases lay in between. Germline V gene sequence: CDR1 KGHSH, CDR2 LQKENI. CDR3 loop: CASSPKSETQYF. CDR3 nucleotide sequence: TGTGCCAGCTCTCCAAAGTCGGAGACCCAGTACTTC.

The rearrangement joins TRBV13 to TRBJ2-5, with no clear D. V was trimmed by 3 bases and J by 5 bases, leaving 4 bases between them. The CDR3 has 11 amino acids. The germline CDR1 and CDR2 sequences are PRHDT and FYEKMQ (reference sequence). Here the CDR3 DNA reads TGTGCCAGCAGCTTGGCCGAGACCCAGTACTTC. Amino acids: CASSLAETQYF.

The chain employs TRBV9 and TRBJ2-1, with D unresolved. V lost 8 bases and J 7 bases, leaving 10 bases between the germline ends. Germline V gene lookup returns CDR1 SGDLS and CDR2 YYNGEE. The CDR3 has 11 amino acids. As DNA, the CDR3 is TGTGCCAGTTCCACAAGTAATGAGCAGTTCTTC. It codes for CASSTSNEQFF. The full variable domain, completed using reference TRBV9 and TRBJ2-1, is DSGVTQTPKHLITATGQRVTLRCSPRSGDLSVYWYQQSLDQGLQFLIQYYNGEERAKGNILERFSAQQFPDLHSELNLSSLELGDSALYFCASSTSNEQFFGPGTRLTVL.

This chain links TRBV10-3 with TRBJ2-3; 11 bases fit TRBD2. The ends lost 10 bases at V and 3 bases at J; junction bases unmatched: 6. The CDR3 runs 14 residues. CDR1 and CDR2 from the germline V gene are ENHRY and SYGVKD. This CDR3 reads CATGLAVLTDTQYF. DNA of the CDR3: TGTGCCACGGGACTAGCGGTATTGACAGATACGCAGTATTTT.

The chain links TRBV11-2 to TRBJ2-4, with a weak D call TRBD1 (6 bases). The CDR3 loop spans 16 amino acids. Deletions cut 4 bases from V and 0 bases from J, with 13 bases between. Germline assignment: CDR1 SGHAT and CDR2 FQNNGV. CDR3 coding DNA: TGTGCCAGCAGCTCTGGACAGATTTTAGCCAAAAACATTCAGTACTTC. This sequence encodes CASSSGQILAKNIQYF.